A single T cell receptor (beta chain) is shown here with its context. The source of the sample is a study of blood T cell repertoires in COVID-19. CDR3 length: 15 residues. Germline V gives CDR1 WSHSY, CDR2 SAAADI. The ends were cut back, 0 bases at V and 5 bases at J, with 13 bases in the middle. Sequenced by immunoSEQ multiplex PCR; TCRdb stores in-frame clones only, minus some. Among 100,000 to 150,000 clones listed, around four fifths were seen once. This chain links TRBV10-2 with TRBJ1-1; TRBD1 is a possible D gene (5 bases). Material: peripheral blood. This sequence originates from a man aged 60 to 69 with acute or convalescent COVID-19. In DNA form, the CDR3 reads TGCGCCAGCAGTGAGTCTAGATCGGGGGGAACTGAAGCTTTCTTT. Its protein is CASSESRSGGTEAFF.